A single sample gave rise to the 5 T cell receptor beta chains below, sequenced in a study of memory CD4+ T cells and cytomegalovirus serostatus (dated by TCRdb to about 2019). Single viable CD3+CD4+CD8-CD45RO+ cells were sorted as memory CD4+ T cells on a FACSAria II. Libraries were made using the immunoSEQ multiplex PCR assay. The clones in this table, taken by TCRdb from immuneACCESS, are in-frame only. Not every clone is retained; where verified, under half of the shortfall comes from an unresolved V gene, and the cause of the rest is unknown. In all, the sample holds 45,000 to 50,000 clones, and about three quarters of those were seen once. Together, the top ten hold approximately 0.78% of the sample. Sequenced material: memory CD4+ T cells from blood. These receptors originate from an adult in good health and CMV-seronegative.

The chain joins TRBV6-9 to TRBJ2-7; 10 bases agree with TRBD1. CDR3 size: 17 residues. CDR1 is MNHGY, CDR2 SVAAGI, per germline. V shed 0 bases, J shed 1 base, and the junction held 6 bases outside the gene matches. In nucleotides, the CDR3 is TGTGCCAGCAGTTATTCACTCCGGGACAGGGGATCCTACGAGCAGTACTTC. Residues: CASSYSLRDRGSYEQYF.

The chain couples TRBV19 to TRBJ2-2; weak D call: TRBD2 (6 bases). The CDR3 sequence is 16 residues long. The germline V gene has CDR1 LNHDA and CDR2 SQIVND (reference sequence). The V end lost 9 bases, the J end lost 1 base, and 18 bases lay between the germline ends. Here the CDR3 reads CASEKQAGGNTGELFF. CDR3 sequence (DNA): TGTGCCAGCGAAAAGCAGGCCGGGGGGAACACCGGGGAGCTGTTTTTT.

Written as DNA, the CDR3 is TGTGCCATCAGGGGGGACAACACCGGGGAGCTGTTTTTT. Protein sequence: CAIRGDNTGELFF. The chain joins TRBV10-3 to TRBJ2-2; D may match TRBD1 or TRBD2 (5 bases each). V was shortened by 6 bases and J by 2 bases, with 7 bases between the two germline ends. CDR3 length: 13 amino acids. Germline assignment: CDR1 ENHRY and CDR2 SYGVKD.

The V gene is TRBV5-1, the J gene TRBJ2-7; D not resolved. V gave up 0 bases and J gave up 0 bases, with 10 bases separating them. The CDR3 covers 15 residues. Germline V gene sequence: CDR1 SGHRS, CDR2 YFSETQ. The CDR3 DNA sequence: TGCGCCAGCAGCTTGGATGGCAGGCCCTCCTACGAGCAGTACTTC. It codes for CASSLDGRPSYEQYF. Full variable domain (missing parts from reference TRBV5-1 and TRBJ2-7): KAGVTQTPRYLIKTRGQQVTLSCSPISGHRSVSWYQQTPGQGLQFLFEYFSETQRNKGNFPGRFSGRQFSNSRSEMNVSTLELGDSALYLCASSLDGRPSYEQYFGPGTRLTVT.

This clone was detected only a few times. The chain uses TRBV12-1 and TRBJ1-2; the table's D gene call, TRBD1, was not cross checked with the DNA. TRBV12-1 corresponds to a pseudogene. CDR3 length: 12 residues. CDR3 loop: CASRRTAEDYTF. CDR3 in DNA: TGTGCCAGCAGACGGACAGCGGAGGACTACACCTTC.